This TCR beta chain was sequenced during a study of CD8+ T cells in alopecia areata. Study summary: Once tofacitinib had been taken for 6 to 18 months, 6 months off drug followed.

In each case, RNA was isolated and then reverse transcribed into cDNA as the sequencing template. The assay was immunoSEQ multiplex PCR, and TCRdb's table has in-frame clones only and misses some. The profile shows some 170,000 clones, roughly 60% of them singletons. With regard to this clone: Its specificity is not known.

Study-wide results and limits: In lesional scalp, particularly from alopecia totalis/universalis, clonality was higher than in normal scalp.

The V gene's germline CDR1 is MGHDK and CDR2 SYGVNS. This CDR3 contains 14 residues. V shed 5 bases, J shed 2 bases, and the junction held 1 base outside the gene matches. The V call is TRBV25-1, the J call TRBJ1-4, with 8 bases fitting TRBD1. Here the sequenced sample was CD4+ T cells sorted from blood, taken at week 0. This clonotype was sampled from a human donor with alopecia areata. The CDR3 DNA follows: TGTGCCAGCAGTAACAGGGGGACTAATGAAAAACTGTTTTTT. Translating gives CASSNRGTNEKLFF.